Listed below are T cell receptor beta chains from one sample, sequenced in a study of human T cells and chemical hapten exposure. TCRdb redid the calling of the RACE reads with MiXCR, one entry per CDR3 protein. The data hold approximately 320,000 distinct CDR3 sequences, with 4.5% to 5.5% observed a single time. Sequencing was performed on whole blood, taken in connection with sensitization to the hapten diphenylcyclopropenone (DPC). The receptors were gathered from a woman aged 18-35 years with alopecia areata. Some clones in this sample may be carry-over from other donors' samples. Both conserved end residues are part of each CDR3. A D gene is named only where the DNA matches it firmly. Size values are once, few and many counts, or a class for expanded clones, and some rows have none.

j_gene	v_gene	d_gene	abundance	CDR3nt	CDR3aa
TRBJ2-3	TRBV5-4	NA	few	TGTGCCAGCAGTGGAGGACAGTCGGGAATGGAGTATTTT	CASSGGQSGMEYF
TRBJ2-5	TRBV2	NA	NA	TGTGCCAGCAGTGAAGAGGCGCTCCAAGAGACCCAGTACTTC	CASSEEALQETQYF
TRBJ2-1	TRBV7-6	NA	few	TGTGCCAGCAGCTTTAGGGCGGGGTCAAGTTTGAATGAGCAGTTCTTC	CASSFRAGSSLNEQFF
TRBJ1-1	TRBV28	NA	few	TGTGCCAGCAGTGTCCTGGACTCCTTGAACACTGAAGCTTTCTTT	CASSVLDSLNTEAFF
TRBJ1-3	TRBV4-3	TRBD1	many	TGCGCCAGCAGCGGGGACAGGGTAATGAACACCATATATTTT	CASSGDRVMNTIYF
TRBJ2-3	TRBV4-3	TRBD2	NA	TGCGCCAGCAGCCAAGATAGGGCTAGCGGGGGCACAGATACGCAGTATTTT	CASSQDRASGGTDTQYF
TRBJ1-6	TRBV9	NA	many	TGTGCCAGCAGCGCCTGGACGGGGCAGAATTCACCCCTCCACTTT	CASSAWTGQNSPLHF
TRBJ1-5	TRBV12-3/TRBV12-4	NA	many	TGTGCCAGCAGTCCAGGACACTTCCAGCCCCAGCATTTT	CASSPGHFQPQHF
TRBJ1-3	TRBV5-4	NA	many	TGTGCCAGCAGCACGGACAGTGGAAACACCATATATTTT	CASSTDSGNTIYF
TRBJ1-1	TRBV7-8	NA	many	TGTGCCAGCAGCTTAGCGGTGGCAGGGGCCACATTAGAAGCTTTCTTT	CASSLAVAGATLEAFF
TRBJ2-6	TRBV7-9	TRBD1	NA	TGTGCCAGCAGCGAGGGGGACAGCGTCTCTGGGGCCAACGTCCTGACTTTC	CASSEGDSVSGANVLTF
TRBJ2-2	TRBV10-3	NA	NA	TGTGCCATCAGACCCGACACCGGGGAGCTGTTTTTT	CAIRPDTGELFF
TRBJ2-2	TRBV20-1	NA	many	TGCAGTGCGACTAACAACCGAGCGAACACCGGGGAGCTGTTTTTT	CSATNNRANTGELFF
TRBJ1-5	TRBV20-1	NA	NA	TGCAGTGCTCAAGAGGTTGGGGGCAATCAGCCCCAGCATTTT	CSAQEVGGNQPQHF
TRBJ2-1	TRBV10-3	TRBD2	NA	TGTGCCATCAGCGACCGAAGCGGGGTAAATGAGCAGTTCTTC	CAISDRSGVNEQFF
TRBJ2-3	TRBV5-6	NA	NA	TGTGCCAGCAGCCAGGGTCGTACGCAGTATTTT	CASSQGRTQYF
TRBJ1-2	TRBV11-1	NA	many	TGTGCCAGCAGCTCGAGGGGCTATGGCTACACCTTC	CASSSRGYGYTF
TRBJ2-2	TRBV7-3	NA	many	TGTGCCAGCAGCTTAATTGGGGGAGGAGACACCGGGGAGCTGTTTTTT	CASSLIGGGDTGELFF
TRBJ2-1	TRBV3-1	NA	few	TGTGCCAGCAGCCCGGAAGGAAGGGTGTACAATGAGCAGTTCTTC	CASSPEGRVYNEQFF
TRBJ1-5	TRBV20-1	NA	many	TGCAGTGCCCTCGGACGGCCTTATAGCAATCAGCCCCAGCATTTT	CSALGRPYSNQPQHF
TRBJ2-5	TRBV6-5	TRBD2	NA	TGTGCCAGCAGTCAGACTAGCGGGGGGGGAGAGACCCAGTACTTC	CASSQTSGGGETQYF
TRBJ2-3	TRBV28	TRBD1	many	TGTGCCAGCAGCCGAGATACAGGGGAAGGTACGCAGTATTTT	CASSRDTGEGTQYF
TRBJ2-1	TRBV5-1	TRBD2	NA	TGCGCCAGCAGCCCCACTAGCGCCCCGGGCCCCCAAACCAATGAGCAGTTCTTC	CASSPTSAPGPQTNEQFF
TRBJ1-1	TRBV28	NA	NA	TGTGCCAGCCGTACTACACAGGGACCGACGGCTTTCTTT	CASRTTQGPTAFF
TRBJ2-6	TRBV4-1	NA	NA	TGCGCCAGCAGCCCGACGGAGAGCAGCTCTGGGGCCAACGTCCTGACTTTC	CASSPTESSSGANVLTF
TRBJ2-3	TRBV9	NA	many	TGTGCCAGCTCAGGGAGCACAGATACGCAGTATTTT	CASSGSTDTQYF
TRBJ1-1	TRBV18	NA	few	TGTGCCAGCTCAGCTCAAAAACCAGGGGTGAGTGGGTCGTCCGCTTTCTTT	CASSAQKPGVSGSSAFF
TRBJ1-1	TRBV13	NA	NA	TGTGCCAGCAGCCCCGGGAGCGGGGCCTCCAACACTGAAGCTTTCTTT	CASSPGSGASNTEAFF
TRBJ1-5	TRBV9	TRBD1	NA	TGTGCCAGCAGCGCTGGACAGGGCAGTCAGCCCCAGCATTTT	CASSAGQGSQPQHF
TRBJ1-2	TRBV12-3/TRBV12-4	TRBD1	NA	TGTGCCAGCAGCGAACAGGGGGCGGGGTATGGCTACACCTTC	CASSEQGAGYGYTF
TRBJ1-1	TRBV7-9	NA	many	TGTGCCAGCAGTCGTCCCCAGGGGGAAGCTTTCTTT	CASSRPQGEAFF
TRBJ2-3	TRBV4-2	TRBD2	many	TGTGCCAGCAGTGATGGAGTAGCGGGGGGGCCTGATACGCAGTATTTT	CASSDGVAGGPDTQYF
TRBJ1-1	TRBV7-2	NA	NA	TGTGCCAGCATTGAGGGTTCGGACACTGAAGCTTTCTTT	CASIEGSDTEAFF
TRBJ2-3	TRBV25-1	NA	many	TGTGCCAGCGAAGCTGGGGGAGATACGCAGTATTTT	CASEAGGDTQYF
TRBJ2-3	TRBV4-3	TRBD2	few	TGCGCCAGCAGCCGTACCGGGACTAGCGTTAAAGATACGCAGTATTTT	CASSRTGTSVKDTQYF
TRBJ1-1	TRBV7-6	TRBD1	many	TGTGCCAGCAGCCCCCGGGACAGGGCTGACACTGAAGCTTTCTTT	CASSPRDRADTEAFF
TRBJ1-3	TRBV7-8	NA	NA	TGTGCCAGCAGCTTATCTACAGGGTTGGTCTCTGGAAACACCATATATTTT	CASSLSTGLVSGNTIYF
TRBJ2-1	TRBV7-9	TRBD2	few	TGTGCCAGCAGCTTTGGGCGGGGGAGCTCCTACAATGAGCAGTTCTTC	CASSFGRGSSYNEQFF
TRBJ2-1	TRBV11-1	TRBD2	many	TGTGCCAGCAGCTCGACTAGCGGGGGGGCGGAGGAGCAGTTCTTC	CASSSTSGGAEEQFF
TRBJ2-5	TRBV5-4	TRBD1	NA	TGTGCCAGCAGCGGGTATGACAGGGCCGAGACCCAGTACTTC	CASSGYDRAETQYF
TRBJ2-6	TRBV5-1	TRBD1	NA	TGCGCCAGCAGCACCGGGACAGGGGGTGCTGGGGCCAACGTCCTGACTTTC	CASSTGTGGAGANVLTF
TRBJ2-5	TRBV5-6	NA	many	TGTGCCAGCAGCGCCGACAGGACAGAGACCCAGTACTTC	CASSADRTETQYF
TRBJ2-7	TRBV4-2	TRBD1	NA	TGTGCCAGCAGCCAAGACCGGACAGGGAATAGTGAGCAGTACTTC	CASSQDRTGNSEQYF
TRBJ2-1	TRBV24-1	NA	many	TGTGCCACCAGTGATTCCGGGACCAAGCACAATGAGCAGTTCTTC	CATSDSGTKHNEQFF
TRBJ2-1	TRBV7-9	NA	few	TGTGCCAGCAGCTCATACCCGGGACTCTCGGCTGTCGATGAGCAGTTCTTC	CASSSYPGLSAVDEQFF
TRBJ1-1	TRBV5-1	NA	many	TGCGCCAGCAGCTTGGCAGGGACCCTCTCATGGGGCACTGAAGCTTTCTTT	CASSLAGTLSWGTEAFF
TRBJ1-1	TRBV18	NA	many	TGTGCCAGCTCACCAACTAGGGTCGGGGAAGCTTTCTTT	CASSPTRVGEAFF
TRBJ2-5	TRBV27	TRBD1	many	TGTGGAAGGCGGTTGACAGGGGAATTAGAAGAGACCCAGTACTTC	CGRRLTGELEETQYF
TRBJ2-1	TRBV6-5	TRBD1	many	TGTGCCAGCACCTGGACAGGGAACAATGAGCAGTTCTTC	CASTWTGNNEQFF
TRBJ2-3	TRBV18	NA	NA	TGTGCCAGCTCACCACCGTCCACAAACACAGATACGCAGTATTTT	CASSPPSTNTDTQYF
TRBJ1-6	TRBV5-1	TRBD1	few	TGCGCCAGCAGCTCGGAATCCGGGACAGGTTATAATTCACCCCTCCACTTT	CASSSESGTGYNSPLHF
TRBJ1-1	TRBV7-3	NA	NA	TGTGCCAGCAGCTTAGGGAGAATCAACACTGAAGCTTTCTTT	CASSLGRINTEAFF
TRBJ1-1	TRBV2	NA	NA	TGTGCCAGCAGGCTGGAGGGTTCCCACACTGAAGCTTTCTTT	CASRLEGSHTEAFF